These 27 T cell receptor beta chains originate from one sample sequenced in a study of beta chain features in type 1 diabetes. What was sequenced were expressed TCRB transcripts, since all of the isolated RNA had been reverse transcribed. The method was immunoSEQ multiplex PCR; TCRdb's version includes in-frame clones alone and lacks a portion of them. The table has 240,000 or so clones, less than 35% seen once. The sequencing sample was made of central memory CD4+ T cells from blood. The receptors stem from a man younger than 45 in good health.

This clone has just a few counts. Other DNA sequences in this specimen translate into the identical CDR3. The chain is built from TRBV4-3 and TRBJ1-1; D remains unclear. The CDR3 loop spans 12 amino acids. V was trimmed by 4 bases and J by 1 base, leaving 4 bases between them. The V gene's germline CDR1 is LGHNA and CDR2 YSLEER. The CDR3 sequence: CASSLGNTEAFF. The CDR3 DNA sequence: TGCGCCAGCAGCCTGGGGAACACTGAAGCTTTCTTT.

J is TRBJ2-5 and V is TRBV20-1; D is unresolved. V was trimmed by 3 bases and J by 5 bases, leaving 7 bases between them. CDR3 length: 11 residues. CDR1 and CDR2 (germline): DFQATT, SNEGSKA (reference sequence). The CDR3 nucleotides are TGCAGTGCTAGCAAAGGGGAGACCCAGTACTTC. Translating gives CSASKGETQYF.

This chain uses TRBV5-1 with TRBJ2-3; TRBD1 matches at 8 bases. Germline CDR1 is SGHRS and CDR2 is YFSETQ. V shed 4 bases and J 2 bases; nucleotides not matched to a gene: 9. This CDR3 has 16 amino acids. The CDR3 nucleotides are TGCGCCAGCAGCGCAACGACAGGGGACCTCACAGATACGCAGTATTTT. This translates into CASSATTGDLTDTQYF. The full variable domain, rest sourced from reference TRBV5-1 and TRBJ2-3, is KAGVTQTPRYLIKTRGQQVTLSCSPISGHRSVSWYQQTPGQGLQFLFEYFSETQRNKGNFPGRFSGRQFSNSRSEMNVSTLELGDSALYLCASSATTGDLTDTQYFGPGTRLTVL.

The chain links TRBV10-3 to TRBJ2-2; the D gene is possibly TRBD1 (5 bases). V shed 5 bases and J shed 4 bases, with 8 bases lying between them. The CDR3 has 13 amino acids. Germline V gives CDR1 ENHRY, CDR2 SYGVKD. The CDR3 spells CAISSGFTGELFF. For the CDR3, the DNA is TGTGCCATCAGTTCAGGGTTCACCGGGGAGCTGTTTTTT.

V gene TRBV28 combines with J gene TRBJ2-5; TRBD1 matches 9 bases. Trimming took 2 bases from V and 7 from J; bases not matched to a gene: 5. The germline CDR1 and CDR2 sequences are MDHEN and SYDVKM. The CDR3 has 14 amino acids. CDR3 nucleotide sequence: TGTGCCAGCAGTTTAGGACAGGGGCGGGGGACCCAGTACTTC. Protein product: CASSLGQGRGTQYF.

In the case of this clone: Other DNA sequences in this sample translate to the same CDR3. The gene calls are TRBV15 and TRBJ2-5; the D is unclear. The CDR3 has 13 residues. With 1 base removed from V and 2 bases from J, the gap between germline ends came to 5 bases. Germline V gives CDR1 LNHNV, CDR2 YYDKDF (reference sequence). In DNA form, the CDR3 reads TGTGCCACCAGCAGAGGAACTCAAGAGACCCAGTACTTC. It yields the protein CATSRGTQETQYF.

The CDR3 region has the DNA TGCAGCGTTGAGGGTTGGGGAAGCTCCTACAATGAGCAGTTCTTC. Encoded protein: CSVEGWGSSYNEQFF. The V and J genes are TRBV29-1 and TRBJ2-1, with unresolved D. CDR3 length equals 15 residues. The germline gives CDR1 SQVTM, CDR2 ANQGSEA. V dropped 3 bases and J dropped 0 bases, with 12 bases sitting between them.

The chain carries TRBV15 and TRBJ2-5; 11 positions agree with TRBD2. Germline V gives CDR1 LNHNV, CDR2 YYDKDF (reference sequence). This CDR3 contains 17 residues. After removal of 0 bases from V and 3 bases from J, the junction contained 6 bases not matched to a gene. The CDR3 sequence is CATSRDATSGTKETQYF. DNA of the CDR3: TGTGCCACCAGCAGAGATGCGACTAGCGGGACAAAAGAGACCCAGTACTTC. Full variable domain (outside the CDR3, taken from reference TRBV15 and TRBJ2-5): DAMVIQNPRYQVTQFGKPVTLSCSQTLNHNVMYWYQQKSSQAPKLLFHYYDKDFNNEADTPDNFQSRRPNTSFCFLDIRSPGLGDTAMYLCATSRDATSGTKETQYFGPGTRLLVL.

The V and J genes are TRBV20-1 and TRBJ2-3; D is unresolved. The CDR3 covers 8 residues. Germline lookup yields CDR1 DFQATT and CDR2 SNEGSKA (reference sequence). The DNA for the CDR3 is TGCAGAGGGGATACGCAGTATTTT. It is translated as CRGDTQYF.

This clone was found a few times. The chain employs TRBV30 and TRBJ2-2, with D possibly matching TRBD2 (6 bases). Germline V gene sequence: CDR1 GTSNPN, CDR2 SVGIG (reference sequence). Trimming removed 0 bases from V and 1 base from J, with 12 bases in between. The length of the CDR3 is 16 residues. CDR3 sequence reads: CAWSVRSGRNTGELFF. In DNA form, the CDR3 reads TGTGCCTGGAGTGTACGGAGCGGGCGGAACACCGGGGAGCTGTTTTTT.

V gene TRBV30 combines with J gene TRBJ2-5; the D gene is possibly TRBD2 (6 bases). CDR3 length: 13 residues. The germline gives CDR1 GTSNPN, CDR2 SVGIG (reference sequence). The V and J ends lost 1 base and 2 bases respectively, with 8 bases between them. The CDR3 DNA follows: TGTGCCTGGAGTGACGCGGGACAAGAGACCCAGTACTTC. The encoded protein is CAWSDAGQETQYF.

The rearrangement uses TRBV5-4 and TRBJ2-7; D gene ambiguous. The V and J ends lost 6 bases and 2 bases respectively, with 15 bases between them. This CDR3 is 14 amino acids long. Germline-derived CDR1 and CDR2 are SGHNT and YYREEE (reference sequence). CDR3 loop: CASTFDGRTYEQYF. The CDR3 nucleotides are TGTGCCAGCACCTTCGATGGGCGCACCTACGAGCAGTACTTC.

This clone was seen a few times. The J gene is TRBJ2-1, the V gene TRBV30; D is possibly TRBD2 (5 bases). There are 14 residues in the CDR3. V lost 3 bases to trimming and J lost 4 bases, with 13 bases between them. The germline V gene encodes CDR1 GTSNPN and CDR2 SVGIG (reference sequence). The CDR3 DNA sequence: TGTGCCTGGAGGGGAGCGAGCATATACAATGAGCAGTTCTTC. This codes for CAWRGASIYNEQFF.

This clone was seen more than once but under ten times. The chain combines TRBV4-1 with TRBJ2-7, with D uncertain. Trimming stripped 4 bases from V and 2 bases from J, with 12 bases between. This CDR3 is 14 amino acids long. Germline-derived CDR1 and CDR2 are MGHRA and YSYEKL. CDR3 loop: CASSPVPRTYEQYF. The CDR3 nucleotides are TGCGCCAGCAGCCCTGTCCCCCGAACCTACGAGCAGTACTTC.

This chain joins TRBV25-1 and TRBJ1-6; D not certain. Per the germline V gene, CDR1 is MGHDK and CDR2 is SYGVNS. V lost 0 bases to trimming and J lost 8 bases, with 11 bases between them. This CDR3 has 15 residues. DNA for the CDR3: TGTGCCAGCAGTGAATATGGAGATTCTTATTCACCCCTCCACTTT. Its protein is CASSEYGDSYSPLHF.

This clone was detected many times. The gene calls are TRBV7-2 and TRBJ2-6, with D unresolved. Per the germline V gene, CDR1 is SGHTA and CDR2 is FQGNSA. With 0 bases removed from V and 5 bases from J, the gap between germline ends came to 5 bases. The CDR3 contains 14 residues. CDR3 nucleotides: TGTGCCAGCAGCTTAGCGCCACGGGCCAACGTCCTGACTTTC. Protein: CASSLAPRANVLTF.

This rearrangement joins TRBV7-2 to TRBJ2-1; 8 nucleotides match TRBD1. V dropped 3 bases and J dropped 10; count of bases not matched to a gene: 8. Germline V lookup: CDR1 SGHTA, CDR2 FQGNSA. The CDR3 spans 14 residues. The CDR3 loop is CASSLGGQGWEQFF. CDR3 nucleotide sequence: TGTGCCAGCAGCTTGGGCGGACAGGGTTGGGAGCAGTTCTTC.

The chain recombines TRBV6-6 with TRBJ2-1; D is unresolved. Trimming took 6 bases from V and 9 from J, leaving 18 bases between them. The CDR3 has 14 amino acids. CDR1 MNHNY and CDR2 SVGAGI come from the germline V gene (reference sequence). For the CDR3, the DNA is TGTGCCAGCAGCCCCAGTGGGTATATTGGTGAGCAGTTCTTC. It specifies CASSPSGYIGEQFF.

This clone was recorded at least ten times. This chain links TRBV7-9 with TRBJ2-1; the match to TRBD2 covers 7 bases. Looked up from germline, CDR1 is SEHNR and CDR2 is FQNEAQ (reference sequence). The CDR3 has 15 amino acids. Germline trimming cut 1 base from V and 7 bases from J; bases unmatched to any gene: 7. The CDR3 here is CASSLGVAGANEQFF. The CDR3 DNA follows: TGTGCCAGCAGCTTAGGGGTTGCGGGAGCGAATGAGCAGTTCTTC. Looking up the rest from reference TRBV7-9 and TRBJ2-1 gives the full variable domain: DTGVSQNPRHKITKRGQNVTFRCDPISEHNRLYWYRQTLGQGPEFLTYFQNEAQLEKSRLLSDRFSAERPKGSFSTLEIQRTEQGDSAMYLCASSLGVAGANEQFFGPGTRLTVL.

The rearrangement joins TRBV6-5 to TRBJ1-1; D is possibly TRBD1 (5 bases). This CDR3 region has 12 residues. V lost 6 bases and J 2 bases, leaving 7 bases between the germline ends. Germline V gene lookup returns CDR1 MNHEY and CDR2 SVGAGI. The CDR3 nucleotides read TGTGCCAGCAGAGACAGTAACACTGAAGCTTTCTTT. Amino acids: CASRDSNTEAFF.

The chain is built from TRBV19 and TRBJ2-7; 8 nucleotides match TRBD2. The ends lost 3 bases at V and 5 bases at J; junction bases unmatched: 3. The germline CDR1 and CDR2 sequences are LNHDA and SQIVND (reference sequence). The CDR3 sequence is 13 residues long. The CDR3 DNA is TGTGCCAGTAGTATTAGCGGGAACGACGAGCAGTACTTC. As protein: CASSISGNDEQYF. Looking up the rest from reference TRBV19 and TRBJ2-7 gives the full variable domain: DGGITQSPKYLFRKEGQNVTLSCEQNLNHDAMYWYRQDPGQGLRLIYYSQIVNDFQKGDIAEGYSVSREKKESFPLTVTSAQKNPTAFYLCASSISGNDEQYFGPGTRLTVT.

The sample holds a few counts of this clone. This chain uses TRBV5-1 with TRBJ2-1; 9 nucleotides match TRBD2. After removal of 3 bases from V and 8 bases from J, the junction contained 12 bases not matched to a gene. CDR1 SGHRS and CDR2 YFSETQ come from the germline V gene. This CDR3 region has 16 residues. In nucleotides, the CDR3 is TGCGCCAGCAGCTCCCTCGCGGGAGGGGCCCCCGATGAGCAGTTCTTC. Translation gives CASSSLAGGAPDEQFF.

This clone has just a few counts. The CDR3 protein is CATGTGGFGGYTF. The CDR3 DNA reads as TGTGCCACTGGGACAGGGGGCTTCGGTGGCTACACCTTC. The V and J genes are TRBV6-6 and TRBJ1-2; 12 positions agree with TRBD1. V lost 10 bases to trimming and J lost 7 bases; unmatched junction nucleotides: 7. CDR1 is MNHNY and CDR2 is SVGAGI in the germline V gene (reference sequence). The CDR3 loop spans 13 amino acids.

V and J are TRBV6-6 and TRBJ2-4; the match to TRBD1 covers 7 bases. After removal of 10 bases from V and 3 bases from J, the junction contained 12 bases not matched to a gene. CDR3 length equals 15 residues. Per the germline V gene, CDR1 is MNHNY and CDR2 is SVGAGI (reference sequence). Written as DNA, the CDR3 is TGTGCCACCAAGGGGTCCCCAGGGGGCAAAAACATTCAGTACTTC. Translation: CATKGSPGGKNIQYF.

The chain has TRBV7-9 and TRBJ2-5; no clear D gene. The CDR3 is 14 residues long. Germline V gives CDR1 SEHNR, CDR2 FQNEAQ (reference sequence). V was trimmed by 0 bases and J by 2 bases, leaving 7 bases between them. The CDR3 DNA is TGTGCCAGCAGCTTAGCCCGTGTACAAGAGACCCAGTACTTC. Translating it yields CASSLARVQETQYF.

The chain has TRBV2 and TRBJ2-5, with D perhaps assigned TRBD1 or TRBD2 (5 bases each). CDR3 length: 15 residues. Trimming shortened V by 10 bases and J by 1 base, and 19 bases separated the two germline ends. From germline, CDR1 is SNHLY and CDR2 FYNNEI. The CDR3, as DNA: TGTGCCACCAGGGACCCACAATCCGCCCAAGAGACCCAGTACTTC. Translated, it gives CATRDPQSAQETQYF.

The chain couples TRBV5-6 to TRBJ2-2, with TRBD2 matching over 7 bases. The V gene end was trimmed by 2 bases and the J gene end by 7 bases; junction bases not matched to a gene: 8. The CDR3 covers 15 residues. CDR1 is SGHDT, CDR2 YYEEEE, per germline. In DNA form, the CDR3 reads TGTGCCAGCAGCTTTCTAGCGGTCGAAGTCGGGGAGCTGTTTTTT. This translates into CASSFLAVEVGELFF. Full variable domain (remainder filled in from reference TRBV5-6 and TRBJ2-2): DAGVTQSPTHLIKTRGQQVTLRCSPKSGHDTVSWYQQALGQGPQFIFQYYEEEERQRGNFPDRFSGHQFPNYSSELNVNALLLGDSALYLCASSFLAVEVGELFFGEGSRLTVL.